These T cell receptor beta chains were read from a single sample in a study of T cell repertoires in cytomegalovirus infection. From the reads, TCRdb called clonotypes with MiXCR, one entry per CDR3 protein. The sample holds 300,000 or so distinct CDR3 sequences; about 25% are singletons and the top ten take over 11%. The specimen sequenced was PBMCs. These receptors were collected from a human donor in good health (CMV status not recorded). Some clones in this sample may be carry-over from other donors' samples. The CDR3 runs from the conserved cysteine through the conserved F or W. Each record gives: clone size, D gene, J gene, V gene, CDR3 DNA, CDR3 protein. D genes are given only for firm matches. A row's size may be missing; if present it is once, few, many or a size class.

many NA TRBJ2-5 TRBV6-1 TGTGCCACCGCCGGGTCCCCGAGAGAGACCCAGTACTTC CATAGSPRETQYF
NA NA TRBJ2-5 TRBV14 TGTGCCAGCAGCGCAAGACAGGACATACAAGAGACCCAGTACTTC CASSARQDIQETQYF
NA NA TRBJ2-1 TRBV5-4 TGTGCCAGCAGCTCACCCACGGGGCGCGGGCATGAGCAGTTCTTC CASSSPTGRGHEQFF
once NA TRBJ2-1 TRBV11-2 TGTGCCAGCAGCTTAGGCCGACTGGCGCCGTTCTTC CASSLGRLAPFF
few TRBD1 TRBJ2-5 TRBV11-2 TGTGCCAGCACTCTCGACAGGGGAGAGAAGACCCAGTACTTC CASTLDRGEKTQYF
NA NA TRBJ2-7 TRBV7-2 TGTGCCAGCACCGACGGGATCATATCACTATACGAGCAGTACTTC CASTDGIISLYEQYF
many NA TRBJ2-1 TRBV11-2 TGTGCCAGCAGCCGCGGCTCCTACAATGAGCAGTTCTTC CASSRGSYNEQFF
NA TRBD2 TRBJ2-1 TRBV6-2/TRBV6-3 TGTGCCAGCAGTAGGATCCCGGGACTAGCGAACTACAATGAGCAGTTCTTC CASSRIPGLANYNEQFF
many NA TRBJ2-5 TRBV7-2 TGTGCCAGCAGCTTGGGTTTGGAGACCCAGTACTTC CASSLGLETQYF
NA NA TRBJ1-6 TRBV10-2 TGCGCCAGCAGTGATGGACAGCTTACTTATAATTCACCCCTCCACTTT CASSDGQLTYNSPLHF
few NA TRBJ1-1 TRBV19 TGTGCCAGTAGTACCGGGGGGGGTGGCACTGAAGCTTTCTTT CASSTGGGGTEAFF
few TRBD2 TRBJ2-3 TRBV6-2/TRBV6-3 TGTGCCAGCAGTCGACTAGCGGGACCCCTAAGAGCAGATACGCAGTATTTT CASSRLAGPLRADTQYF
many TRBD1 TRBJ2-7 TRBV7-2 TGTGCCAGCACCTCGGGACAGACTTCCTACGAGCAGTACTTC CASTSGQTSYEQYF
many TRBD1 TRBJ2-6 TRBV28 TGTGCCAGCAGTCGACAGGGTTCTGGGGCCAACGTCCTGACTTTC CASSRQGSGANVLTF